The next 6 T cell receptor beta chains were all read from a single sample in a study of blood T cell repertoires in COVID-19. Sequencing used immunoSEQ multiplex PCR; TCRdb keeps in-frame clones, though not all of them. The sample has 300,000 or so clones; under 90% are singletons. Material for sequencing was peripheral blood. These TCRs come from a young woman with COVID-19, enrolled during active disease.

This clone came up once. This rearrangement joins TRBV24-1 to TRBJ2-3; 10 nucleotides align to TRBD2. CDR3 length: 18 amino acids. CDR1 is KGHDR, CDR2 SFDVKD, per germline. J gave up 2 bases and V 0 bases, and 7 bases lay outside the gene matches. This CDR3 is CATSDLASGSLATDTQYF. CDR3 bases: TGTGCCACCAGTGATTTGGCTAGCGGGAGCCTGGCCACAGATACGCAGTATTTT.

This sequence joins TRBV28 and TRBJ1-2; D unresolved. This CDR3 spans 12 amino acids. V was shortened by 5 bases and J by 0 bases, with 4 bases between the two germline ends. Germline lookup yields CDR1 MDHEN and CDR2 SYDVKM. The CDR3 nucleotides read TGTGCCAGCAGTCAAACTAACTATGGCTACACCTTC. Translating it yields CASSQTNYGYTF.

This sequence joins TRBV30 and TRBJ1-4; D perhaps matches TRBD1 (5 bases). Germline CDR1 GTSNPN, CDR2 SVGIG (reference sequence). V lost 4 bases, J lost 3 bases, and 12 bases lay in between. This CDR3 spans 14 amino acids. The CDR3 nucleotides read TGTGCCTGGAAACGTGGGGCGGCTAATGAAAAACTGTTTTTT. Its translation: CAWKRGAANEKLFF.

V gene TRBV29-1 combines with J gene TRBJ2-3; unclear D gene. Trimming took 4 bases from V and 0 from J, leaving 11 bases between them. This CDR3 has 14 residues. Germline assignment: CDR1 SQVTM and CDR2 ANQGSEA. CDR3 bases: TGCAGCGTTGCCTCAGCGTATAGCACAGATACGCAGTATTTT. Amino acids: CSVASAYSTDTQYF.

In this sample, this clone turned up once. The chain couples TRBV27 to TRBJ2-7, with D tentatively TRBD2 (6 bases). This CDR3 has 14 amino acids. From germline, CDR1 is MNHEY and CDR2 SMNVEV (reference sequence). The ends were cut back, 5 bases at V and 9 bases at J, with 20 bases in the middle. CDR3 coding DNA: TGTGCCAGCAGTACTAGCCCAGGGACCCAGGGGCAGTACTTC. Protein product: CASSTSPGTQGQYF.

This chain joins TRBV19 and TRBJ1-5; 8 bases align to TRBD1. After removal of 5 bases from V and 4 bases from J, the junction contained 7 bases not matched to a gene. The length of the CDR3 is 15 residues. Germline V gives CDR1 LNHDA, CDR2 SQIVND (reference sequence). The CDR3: CASSSDRGRNQPQHF. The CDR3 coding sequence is TGTGCCAGTAGTTCAGACAGGGGAAGAAATCAGCCCCAGCATTTT.